This T cell receptor beta chain was identified in a study of Graves' ophthalmopathy and Graves' hyperthyroidism. RNA served as the template for amplifying TCR beta CDR3 regions. The first-round RT-PCR employed HTBI primers together with the Qiagen OneStep RT-PCR kit. A multiplex PCR was then performed as the second round. TCRdb re-derived calls from the multiplex PCR reads in MiXCR, one entry per CDR3 protein. The sample gives a few hundred thousand distinct CDR3 sequences, about 17% of which show up once; 2% to 3% is in the top ten. V was cut by 6 bases and J by 2 bases, with 20 bases left in between. The CDR3 is made up of 16 amino acids. Per the germline V gene, CDR1 is MNHEY and CDR2 is SVGEGT. This clonotype was seen ten or more times. Orbital computed tomography, together with clinical symptoms, serum thyroxine, TRAb and thyroid ultrasound, was used for diagnosis.

What was sequenced was peripheral blood. The TCR was taken from an adult woman with stable Graves' hyperthyroidism. V and J are TRBV6-2 or TRBV6-3 and TRBJ2-7, with unresolved D. Here the CDR3 reads CASRVGSFLLAYEQYF. The CDR3 region has the DNA TGTGCCAGCAGGGTCGGGTCTTTCCTCCTTGCCTACGAGCAGTACTTC.